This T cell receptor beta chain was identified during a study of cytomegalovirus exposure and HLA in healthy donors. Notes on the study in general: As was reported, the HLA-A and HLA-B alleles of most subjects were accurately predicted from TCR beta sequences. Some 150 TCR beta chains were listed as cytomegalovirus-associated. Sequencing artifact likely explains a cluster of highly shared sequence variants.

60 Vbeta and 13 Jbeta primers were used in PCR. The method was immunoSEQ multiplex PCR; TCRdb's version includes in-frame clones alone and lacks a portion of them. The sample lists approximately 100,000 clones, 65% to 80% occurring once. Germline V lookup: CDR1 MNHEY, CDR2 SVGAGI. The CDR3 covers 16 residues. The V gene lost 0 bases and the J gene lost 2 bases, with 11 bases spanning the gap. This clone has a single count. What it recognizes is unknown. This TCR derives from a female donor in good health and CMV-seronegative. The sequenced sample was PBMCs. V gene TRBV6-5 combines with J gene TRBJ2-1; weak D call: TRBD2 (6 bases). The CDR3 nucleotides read TGTGCCAGCAGTTACTCAGGGTCGGGGGCCTACAATGAGCAGTTCTTC. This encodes CASSYSGSGAYNEQFF.